These T cell receptor beta chains were read from a single sample in a study of spatial heterogeneity in lung cancer. TCRdb reprocessed the 5' RACE reads with MiXCR, giving one entry per CDR3 protein. The table includes about 27,000 distinct CDR3 sequences, around 7.4% detected once. This specimen consisted of lung tumor tissue, obtained at surgery. Every receptor here comes from a male donor with early-stage non-small cell lung cancer. Both conserved end residues are part of each CDR3. D genes are given only for firm matches. Expanded clones are given a class, and other clones once, few, many or no size at all.

>-|many|TRBJ2-6|TRBV24-1
CATSLGGANVLTF
TGTGCCACCAGCCTAGGTGGGGCCAACGTCCTGACTTTC
>-|many|TRBJ2-1|TRBV20-1
CSARLLASYNEQFF
TGCAGTGCTAGGCTTCTAGCGTCCTACAATGAGCAGTTCTTC
>-|-|TRBJ1-4|TRBV15
CATSGGTDEKLFF
TGTGCCACCAGCGGCGGGACCGATGAAAAACTGTTTTTT
>-|many|TRBJ2-6|TRBV20-1
CSAQRGGSGANVLTF
TGCAGTGCTCAAAGGGGGGGCTCTGGGGCCAACGTCCTGACTTTC
>-|-|TRBJ1-1|TRBV30
CAWSVPPRAFF
TGTGCCTGGAGTGTACCCCCCAGGGCTTTCTTT
>TRBD1|-|TRBJ2-7|TRBV9
CASSASQGASEQYF
TGTGCCAGCAGCGCCTCACAGGGGGCAAGCGAGCAGTACTTC
>TRBD1|-|TRBJ1-1|TRBV11-2
CASSTVTGGYTEAFF
TGTGCCAGCAGCACGGTGACAGGGGGTTACACTGAAGCTTTCTTT
>-|-|TRBJ1-1|TRBV6-6
CASSYGLGANTEAFF
TGTGCCAGCAGTTACGGTCTGGGGGCAAACACTGAAGCTTTCTTT
>TRBD1|many|TRBJ2-3|TRBV5-5
CASSFPGGRTDTQYF
TGTGCCAGCAGCTTTCCAGGGGGCAGGACAGATACGCAGTATTTT
>-|many|TRBJ2-1|TRBV2
CASSEQINEQFF
TGTGCCAGCAGTGAACAGATAAATGAGCAGTTCTTC
>TRBD2|many|TRBJ2-1|TRBV7-2
CASQSGGDYNEQFF
TGTGCCAGCCAGAGCGGGGGGGACTACAATGAGCAGTTCTTC
>-|many|TRBJ1-5|TRBV7-9
CASSEQANQPQHF
TGTGCCAGCAGCGAACAGGCAAATCAGCCCCAGCATTTT
>-|-|TRBJ2-1|TRBV2
CASSVHNEQFF
TGTGCCAGCAGTGTACACAATGAGCAGTTCTTC
>-|many|TRBJ1-1|TRBV5-1
CASSLRQGEGTEAFF
TGCGCCAGCAGCTTGCGGCAGGGAGAAGGGACTGAAGCTTTCTTT
>-|-|TRBJ2-7|TRBV6-5
CASSFFGRDTYEQYF
TGTGCCAGCAGTTTTTTCGGCAGGGATACCTACGAGCAGTACTTC
>TRBD2|many|TRBJ2-1|TRBV5-6
CASTLVLAGGPNEQFF
TGTGCCAGCACCCTTGTCCTAGCGGGGGGGCCTAATGAGCAGTTCTTC
>-|few|TRBJ1-4|TRBV6-2/TRBV6-3
CASSRTGAMKLFF
TGTGCCAGCAGCCGGACTGGGGCCATGAAACTGTTTTTT
>-|few|TRBJ1-2|TRBV9
CASSGTPFISPGNGYTF
TGTGCCAGCAGCGGAACCCCTTTTATCAGCCCCGGGAATGGCTACACCTTC
>-|few|TRBJ2-5|TRBV7-9
CASSLPGETQYF
TGTGCCAGCAGCCTCCCGGGCGAGACCCAGTACTTC
>-|many|TRBJ1-1|TRBV20-1
CSDGGGGAFF
TGCAGTGACGGAGGGGGAGGCGCTTTCTTT
>TRBD1|many|TRBJ2-2|TRBV7-8
CASSFGTGRTGELFF
TGTGCCAGCAGCTTTGGGACAGGAAGAACCGGGGAGCTGTTTTTT
>TRBD2|few|TRBJ2-6|TRBV20-1
CSARNGGAAGANVLTF
TGCAGTGCTAGAAACGGGGGGGCCGCTGGGGCCAACGTCCTGACTTTC
>TRBD2|many|TRBJ2-1|TRBV20-1
CSARDRTSGGNNEQFF
TGCAGTGCTAGAGATCGGACTAGCGGGGGTAACAATGAGCAGTTCTTC
>-|many|TRBJ1-1|TRBV28
CASSFGLNTEAFF
TGTGCCAGCAGTTTTGGCCTGAACACTGAAGCTTTCTTT
>-|few|TRBJ2-5|TRBV7-2
CASSLRAGPHLQETQYF
TGTGCCAGCAGCTTACGGGCAGGCCCCCACCTCCAAGAGACCCAGTACTTC
>-|many|TRBJ1-2|TRBV30
CAWSGYGYTF
TGTGCCTGGAGTGGGTATGGCTACACCTTC
>-|medium-sized|TRBJ1-1|TRBV15
CATSRQLRDTEAFF
TGTGCCACCAGCAGACAGCTTCGCGACACTGAAGCTTTCTTT
>TRBD1|-|TRBJ2-3|TRBV6-6
CASSYVGTATDTQYF
TGTGCCAGCAGTTACGTAGGGACAGCCACAGATACGCAGTATTTT
>TRBD1|-|TRBJ1-4|TRBV13
CASSLIQGGTNEKLFF
TGTGCCAGCAGCTTGATACAGGGGGGGACTAATGAAAAACTGTTTTTT
>-|many|TRBJ1-2|TRBV10-2
CASRYRDRGGYTF
TGCGCCAGCAGATACAGGGATAGGGGTGGCTACACCTTC
>-|many|TRBJ2-5|TRBV7-6
CASSLGNQETQYF
TGTGCCAGCAGCTTAGGAAACCAAGAGACCCAGTACTTC
>-|many|TRBJ1-5|TRBV12-3/TRBV12-4
CASRVDSRNQPQHF
TGTGCCAGCAGAGTGGACAGCCGCAATCAGCCCCAGCATTTT
>-|many|TRBJ1-6|TRBV6-2/TRBV6-3
CASSSPGTPLHF
TGTGCCAGCAGTTCCCCCGGGACGCCCCTCCACTTT
>-|-|TRBJ1-2|TRBV12-3/TRBV12-4
CASSFVGWAKYGYTF
TGTGCCAGCAGTTTTGTTGGTTGGGCGAAGTATGGCTACACCTTC
>-|many|TRBJ2-4|TRBV12-3/TRBV12-4
CASSPGEAKNIQYF
TGTGCCAGCAGCCCAGGGGAAGCCAAAAACATTCAGTACTTC
>TRBD1|many|TRBJ1-2|TRBV28
CASSRMTGGLTYGYTF
TGTGCCAGCAGCCGAATGACAGGGGGCCTAACCTATGGCTACACCTTC
>-|many|TRBJ2-1|TRBV20-1
CSASGGHHNEQFF
TGCAGTGCTAGCGGGGGGCACCATAATGAGCAGTTCTTC
>-|-|TRBJ1-2|TRBV7-2
CVSSLGERANYGYTF
TGTGTCAGCAGCTTGGGAGAGAGGGCTAACTATGGCTACACCTTC
>TRBD1|-|TRBJ1-1|TRBV3-1
CASSFISGGTEAFF
TGTGCCAGCAGCTTTATTTCAGGGGGCACTGAAGCTTTCTTT
>-|-|TRBJ2-5|TRBV6-2/TRBV6-3
CASSNPRVEETQYF
TGTGCCAGCAGTAACCCTAGGGTTGAAGAGACCCAGTACTTC
>-|many|TRBJ2-1|TRBV7-2
CASSPGSAYNEQFF
TGTGCCAGCAGCCCTGGTAGCGCTTACAATGAGCAGTTCTTC
>-|many|TRBJ1-4|TRBV18
CASSPQLGVEEKLFF
TGTGCCAGCTCACCACAGTTAGGGGTCGAAGAAAAACTGTTTTTT
>-|-|TRBJ2-3|TRBV5-1
CASRATVTDTQYF
TGCGCCAGCAGAGCAACTGTCACAGATACGCAGTATTTT
>-|-|TRBJ2-2|TRBV12-3/TRBV12-4
CASSFMTGGTGELFF
TGTGCCAGCAGTTTTATGACGGGTGGGACCGGGGAGCTGTTTTTT
>-|-|TRBJ2-5|TRBV6-1
CASRTGRAQETQYF
TGTGCCAGCAGGACAGGGAGGGCTCAAGAGACCCAGTACTTC
>TRBD1|-|TRBJ2-7|TRBV30
CAWNPGQGTPTSQQYF
TGTGCCTGGAATCCGGGACAGGGAACACCTACGTCTCAGCAGTACTTC
>TRBD2|few|TRBJ2-7|TRBV6-5
CASRDSGGYEQYF
TGTGCCAGCAGGGATAGCGGGGGATACGAGCAGTACTTC
>TRBD1|many|TRBJ1-5|TRBV4-1
CASSRTGRDQPQHF
TGCGCCAGCAGCCGGACAGGGAGAGATCAGCCCCAGCATTTT
>-|-|TRBJ2-1|TRBV12-3/TRBV12-4
CASSLGTEYNEQFF
TGTGCCAGCAGTTTAGGGACAGAATACAATGAGCAGTTCTTC
>-|many|TRBJ2-1|TRBV7-8
CASSLRQGGEQFF
TGTGCCAGCAGCTTAAGGCAGGGCGGTGAGCAGTTCTTC